Shown below are 15 T cell receptor beta chains from a single sample sequenced in a study of T cells in Graves' hyperthyroidism and ophthalmopathy (dated by TCRdb to the late 2010s). Library construction relied on multiplex PCR. The listed sequencing device is Illumina HiSeq 2000. The TCR beta CDR3 regions were amplified from RNA transcripts. A first-round RT-PCR of the TCR CDR3 used the HTBI primer set with the Qiagen OneStep RT-PCR kit. The public reads were reprocessed in TCRdb via fastp at Q25 and MiXCR, keeping in-frame beta chains. Each entry is one CDR3 protein sequence, shown with its most common DNA and genes. This sample has some 300,000 distinct CDR3 sequences in its table, and approximately 18% of those were observed once. The top ten clonotypes cover under 45% of the sample. The sequenced sample was blood. The receptor set was obtained from a man aged 50-60 years with Graves' ophthalmopathy.

Many counts were recorded for this clonotype. This chain joins TRBV7-8 and TRBJ1-5; D gene unclear. Germline V gene sequence: CDR1 SGHVS, CDR2 FQNEAQ. The CDR3 sequence is 13 residues long. V lost 5 bases, J lost 5 bases, and 10 bases lay in between. For the CDR3, the DNA is TGTGCCAGCAGCGTTGACCGGTATCAGCCCCAGCATTTT. Protein: CASSVDRYQPQHF.

There are many counts of this clonotype. The rearrangement joins TRBV7-8 to TRBJ2-7; D is possibly TRBD2 (5 bases). V lost 0 bases, J lost 2 bases, and 23 bases lay in between. From germline, CDR1 is SGHVS and CDR2 FQNEAQ. The CDR3 contains 19 residues. CDR3 protein: CASSLARTGLRKGAYEQYF. As DNA, the CDR3 is TGTGCCAGCAGCTTAGCGCGGACGGGGTTACGGAAAGGTGCCTACGAGCAGTACTTC.

This clonotype was counted at least ten times. This chain links TRBV11-2 with TRBJ2-4; 7 bases map to TRBD1. V trimming: 5 bases; J trimming: 6 bases; junction bases outside the gene matches: 10. From germline, CDR1 is SGHAT and CDR2 FQNNGV. The CDR3 is 15 residues long. DNA for the CDR3: TGTGCCAGCAGCCCACTCTCGGGACAGATAAACATTCAGTACTTC. Protein sequence: CASSPLSGQINIQYF.

This clonotype showed up just a few times. V and J are TRBV28 and TRBJ2-7; perhaps TRBD2 as D (6 bases). The CDR3 has 14 amino acids. V was cut by 8 bases and J by 5 bases, with 19 bases left in between. Germline values: CDR1 MDHEN, CDR2 SYDVKM. The CDR3 nucleotides are TGTGCCAGCGGCCGACTTTTCGGGGGTGACGAGCAGTACTTC. This sequence encodes CASGRLFGGDEQYF. The full variable domain, its missing parts supplied by reference TRBV28 and TRBJ2-7, is DVKVTQSSRYLVKRTGEKVFLECVQDMDHENMFWYRQDPGLGLRLIYFSYDVKMKEKGDIPEGYSVSREKKERFSLILESASTNQTSMYLCASGRLFGGDEQYFGPGTRLTVT.

This clonotype was counted many times. The chain recombines TRBV2 with TRBJ2-1; unclear D gene. The CDR3 totals 15 residues. V lost 6 bases, J lost 0 bases, and 12 bases lay in between. Germline CDR1 reads SNHLY; CDR2 reads FYNNEI. For the CDR3, the DNA is TGTGCCAGCAGATCGGACGGAGCCTCCTACAATGAGCAGTTCTTC. Protein product: CASRSDGASYNEQFF.

The gene calls are TRBV13 and TRBJ2-5; TRBD1 matches 8 bases. The CDR3 totals 15 residues. The germline V gene encodes CDR1 PRHDT and CDR2 FYEKMQ (reference sequence). V lost 2 bases, J lost 7 bases, and 9 bases stayed unmatched. DNA of the CDR3: TGTGCCAGCAGCTTAAACGGACAGGGAGAAGGGACCCAGTACTTC. Its protein product is CASSLNGQGEGTQYF. The whole variable domain, remainder taken from reference TRBV13 and TRBJ2-5, is AAGVIQSPRHLIKEKRETATLKCYPIPRHDTVYWYQQGPGQDPQFLISFYEKMQSDKGSIPDRFSAQQFSDYHSELNMSSLELGDSALYFCASSLNGQGEGTQYFGPGTRLLVL.

This clonotype has a handful of counts. J is TRBJ2-4 and V is TRBV6-1; maybe TRBD2 (6 bases). Trimming took off 7 bases at V and 5 bases at J, with 12 bases between the two ends. CDR1 is MNHNS, CDR2 SASEGT, per germline. The CDR3 extends over 13 amino acids. CDR3 sequence (DNA): TGTGCCAGCACGGGGGACTGGGAAAACATTCAGTACTTC. It yields the protein CASTGDWENIQYF.

This clonotype has ten or more counts. The chain links TRBV3-1 to TRBJ2-4, with unresolved D. Germline V lookup: CDR1 LGHDT, CDR2 YNNKEL (reference sequence). This CDR3 comprises 14 residues. V shed 4 bases and J shed 2 bases, with 9 bases lying between them. For the CDR3, the DNA is TGTGCCAGCAGCCCCTGGATGACCAAAAACATTCAGTACTTC. Its translation: CASSPWMTKNIQYF. The full variable domain, with the rest looked up from reference TRBV3-1 and TRBJ2-4, is DTAVSQTPKYLVTQMGNDKSIKCEQNLGHDTMYWYKQDSKKFLKIMFSYNNKELIINETVPNRFSPKSPDKAHLNLHINSLELGDSAVYFCASSPWMTKNIQYFGAGTRLSVL.

Here the CDR3 DNA reads TGTGCCAGCAGCGTAGTCGGGGCCAACGTCCTGACTTTC. Translated: CASSVVGANVLTF. The rearrangement uses TRBV9 and TRBJ2-6; no reliable D call. V shed 0 bases and J shed 4 bases, with 2 bases lying between them. The CDR3 sequence is 13 residues long. Germline values: CDR1 SGDLS, CDR2 YYNGEE.

This clonotype was observed many times. The CDR3 DNA is TGTGCCAGCAGGCCAGGACAGGGCATAGGGAATGAGCAGTTCTTC. It specifies CASRPGQGIGNEQFF. The chain joins TRBV6-1 to TRBJ2-1; 8 nucleotides line up with TRBD1. Germline V gene lookup returns CDR1 MNHNS and CDR2 SASEGT. After removal of 6 bases from V and 7 bases from J, the junction contained 11 bases not matched to a gene. This CDR3 region has 15 residues.

In its sample, this clonotype was seen a few times. V and J are TRBV4-2 and TRBJ2-7, with 7 bases identical to TRBD1. J gave up 3 bases and V 0 bases, and 8 bases lay outside the gene matches. Looked up from germline, CDR1 is LGHNA and CDR2 is YNFKEQ. There are 16 residues in the CDR3. This CDR3 reads CASSQDESQGNYEQYF. CDR3 DNA: TGTGCCAGCAGCCAAGATGAGTCACAGGGGAACTACGAGCAGTACTTC.

The genes are TRBV6-5 and TRBJ1-1; the D is unclear. V lost 1 base and J lost 0, with 18 bases in between. CDR1 MNHEY and CDR2 SVGAGI come from the germline V gene. The CDR3 covers 18 residues. This chain's CDR3 is CASSYYSPGASMNTEAFF. The CDR3 region has the DNA TGTGCCAGCAGTTACTACTCCCCAGGCGCATCCATGAACACTGAAGCTTTCTTT.

The table lists this clonotype with many counts. J is TRBJ1-5 and V is TRBV28; a possible D gene is TRBD1 (5 bases). The CDR3 is 11 residues long. Germline-derived CDR1 and CDR2 are MDHEN and SYDVKM. V was trimmed by 6 bases and J by 16 bases, leaving 16 bases between them. This CDR3 reads CASRGTTGTHF. The CDR3 DNA sequence: TGTGCCAGCAGAGGGACCACCGGGACCCATTTT.

There are many counts of this clonotype. This rearrangement joins TRBV20-1 to TRBJ2-7; 9 nucleotides agree with TRBD2. The CDR3 sequence is 16 residues long. V shed 5 bases, J shed 7 bases, and the junction held 18 bases outside the gene matches. CDR1 is DFQATT and CDR2 is SNEGSKA in the germline V gene (reference sequence). The CDR3 sequence is CSAARRASGNLREQYF. The CDR3 nucleotides read TGCAGTGCTGCGCGTAGGGCTAGCGGGAACCTTAGGGAGCAGTACTTC.

This clonotype was seen many times. CDR3 amino acids: CASSLIEVHNQPQHF. CDR3 bases: TGTGCCAGCAGTCTGATTGAGGTACACAATCAGCCCCAGCATTTT. V and J are TRBV28 and TRBJ1-5; no clear D. Trimming shortened V by 5 bases and J by 3 bases, and 14 bases separated the two germline ends. The CDR3 totals 15 residues. Germline CDR1 is MDHEN and CDR2 is SYDVKM.